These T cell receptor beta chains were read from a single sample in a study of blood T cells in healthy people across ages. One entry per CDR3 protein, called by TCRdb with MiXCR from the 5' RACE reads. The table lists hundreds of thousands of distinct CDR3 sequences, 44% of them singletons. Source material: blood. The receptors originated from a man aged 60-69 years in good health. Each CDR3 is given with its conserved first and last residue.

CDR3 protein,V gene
CASSANLVKLFF,TRBV12-3/TRBV12-4
CAWSSVLYEQYF,TRBV30
CSVAPAALSTEAFF,TRBV29-1
CASSYTRLAFDEQFF,TRBV6-2/TRBV6-3
CSATDIQETQYF,TRBV29-1
CASSRIPQGPNEKLFF,TRBV4-1
CASLPDRGTTAGAYNEQFF,TRBV18
CASSLGQGGSYQETQYF,TRBV5-1
CATSDSASGGPDTQYF,TRBV24-1
CASSLSWTGGTLAKNIQYF,TRBV3-1
CASSLTTTETQYF,TRBV18
CASSLDGQKYNEQFF,TRBV7-9
CASSQDYSGTTTQYF,TRBV4-3
CASSLDKHYEQYF,TRBV7-2
CASSLDRGRPVYEQYF,TRBV7-2
CASSYRGGSSSTDTQYF,TRBV7-2
CASSYFKSYEQYF,TRBV6-2/TRBV6-3
CASSRTPGPNEKLFF,TRBV7-2
CASRLGNSYTF,TRBV27
CASTSSGTGRYEQYF,TRBV13
CSARPTGLLYEQYF,TRBV20-1
CSAAAGSEQYF,TRBV29-1
CASSAARGQAGYGYTF,TRBV27
CASGTTGGSAGYTF,TRBV28
CASSQDRYAYNEQYF,TRBV3-1
CASLPGQGAREQYF,TRBV2
CASSLGTGAIPSSYEQYF,TRBV5-1
CASSFWAGGPNTEAFF,TRBV7-2
CASTSLGQGDSPLHF,TRBV28
CASSLASSSSYEQYF,TRBV12-3/TRBV12-4
CASSFATGANVLTF,TRBV6-2/TRBV6-3
CASSSHLDRSYEQYF,TRBV4-1
CASSRQTGLAHEQYF,TRBV2
CATRGTGFRDEQFF,TRBV15
CASTFRTKETQYF,TRBV25-1
CASMGAGANVLTF,TRBV27
CSVPGITYNEQFF,TRBV20-1
CASSEGSGDEQYF,TRBV2
CAWGRGREQYF,TRBV30
CASRPWNYEQYF,TRBV12-3/TRBV12-4
CASKSISQETQYF,TRBV2
CASSSSGGARSYNEQFF,TRBV28
CASSQDRDSEAFF,TRBV4-3